A single sample is the source of the 8 T cell receptor beta chains below, sequenced in a study of T-cell reconstitution after alpha-beta-depleted transplantation in children. Unique molecular identifiers were incorporated into the prepared TCRbeta library. TCRdb independently ran MiXCR on the PCR reads; one entry per CDR3 protein. The table lists a few hundred thousand distinct CDR3 sequences, approximately 13% of them singletons, with around 6% in the top ten. This specimen consisted of PBMCs from the stem cell graft donor, obtained from the stem cell graft. The receptors shown here come from a human donor who donated a stem cell graft to a child with combined immunodeficiency.

This clonotype was seen ten or more times. The chain has TRBV7-4 and TRBJ2-7, with unresolved D. The CDR3 consists of 12 residues. Germline V gene lookup returns CDR1 SGHVT and CDR2 SQSDAQ. V was cut by 3 bases and J by 4 bases, with 7 bases left in between. The CDR3 reads CASSFLGYEQYF. CDR3 bases: TGTGCCAGCAGCTTTCTTGGTTACGAGCAGTACTTC.

This clonotype was detected only a few times. The rearrangement uses TRBV29-1 and TRBJ1-2; D gene ambiguous. Germline-derived CDR1 and CDR2 are SQVTM and ANQGSEA. The CDR3 is 17 residues long. V lost 3 bases and J lost 5, with 25 bases in between. CDR3 nucleotides: TGCAGCGTTGACCCCACCGACAATCAAGGGCTTGGGTATGGCTACACCTTC. Amino acids: CSVDPTDNQGLGYGYTF.

This clonotype was seen a handful of times. The J gene is TRBJ2-7, the V gene TRBV7-9; 10 bases map to TRBD1. V dropped 1 base and J dropped 1; count of bases not matched to a gene: 7. The CDR3 extends over 17 amino acids. Germline values: CDR1 SEHNR, CDR2 FQNEAQ (reference sequence). CDR3 sequence reads: CASSLGGGQGESYEQYF. The CDR3 nucleotides read TGTGCCAGCAGCTTAGGAGGTGGACAGGGGGAGTCCTACGAGCAGTACTTC.

The chain recombines TRBV7-6 with TRBJ2-1; D uncertain. The CDR3 is 14 amino acids. Germline assignment: CDR1 SGHVS and CDR2 FNYEAQ. Trimming left V 0 bases short and J 6 bases short, with 9 bases between. The CDR3 sequence: CASSLAAYINEQFF. As DNA, the CDR3 is TGTGCCAGCAGCTTAGCGGCATACATCAATGAGCAGTTCTTC.

The chain uses TRBV4-3 and TRBJ2-7, with D possibly matching TRBD2 (5 bases). The length of the CDR3 is 13 residues. V lost 3 bases to trimming and J lost 6 bases, with 12 bases between them. Per germline, CDR1 LGHNA and CDR2 YSLEER. The chain's CDR3 is CASSQNGDLEQYF. In DNA, the CDR3 is TGCGCCAGCAGCCAGAACGGGGATCTCGAGCAGTACTTC.

In its sample, this clonotype was seen many times. The genes are TRBV12-3 or TRBV12-4 and TRBJ2-7; D possibly corresponds to TRBD1 (5 bases). V lost 1 base and J lost 2, with 12 bases in between. CDR3 length: 15 amino acids. This CDR3 reads CASSLVGQGPYEQYF. CDR3 nucleotides: TGTGCCAGCAGTTTAGTGGGGCAGGGCCCCTACGAGCAGTACTTC.

This clonotype was observed a few times. The rearrangement links TRBV3-1 to TRBJ2-5; tentative D call: TRBD2 (6 bases). The CDR3 length is 15 residues. Germline-derived CDR1 and CDR2 are LGHDT and YNNKEL (reference sequence). Trimming cost V 0 bases and J 9 bases, with 17 bases left between them. The CDR3 DNA reads TGTGCCAGCAGCCAAGACTCGGAGGGGACGAGGGCCCAGTACTTC. Protein sequence: CASSQDSEGTRAQYF.

In its sample, this clonotype was seen a few times. The genes are TRBV2 and TRBJ2-7; a weak D match, TRBD2 (5 bases). The CDR3 has 16 residues. Germline loops: CDR1 SNHLY, CDR2 FYNNEI. V was pared by 2 bases and J by 4 bases, with 18 bases between. The CDR3: CASSELVGPRVYEQYF. CDR3 nucleotide sequence: TGTGCCAGCAGTGAATTAGTAGGTCCGAGGGTGTACGAGCAGTACTTC.